These T cell receptor beta chains were read from a single sample in a study of identical twins. TCRdb reprocessed the 5' RACE reads via MiXCR and lists one record per CDR3 protein. The sample contains 250,000 or so distinct CDR3 sequences, roughly 13% of which appear only once. This same sample was also taken into another study, of yellow fever vaccine responses in identical twins.

The sample comprised memory (CD45RO+) T cells sorted from blood. Source of these receptors: a woman between 18 and 29 years old in good health. Each CDR3 is given with its conserved first and last residue. A D gene is named only where the DNA matches it firmly. The size of a clone is reported for some rows only, either as once, few or many, or as a class for expanded clones.

V	J	D	length	size	DNA	CDR3
TRBV27	TRBJ2-1	NA	15	few	TGTGCCAGCAGTTTATTGGGACTGACATACAATGAGCAGTTCTTC	CASSLLGLTYNEQFF
TRBV27	TRBJ2-2	NA	14	NA	TGTGCCAGCAGTCCCATGGATTGGCCCGGGGAGCTGTTTTTT	CASSPMDWPGELFF
TRBV24-1	TRBJ2-5	NA	11	NA	TGTGCCACCGGCCACGGTGAGACCCAGTACTTC	CATGHGETQYF
TRBV18	TRBJ2-7	TRBD1	16	many	TGTGCCAGCTCACCACCGGTGGGACAGGGTGCAAACGAGCAGTACTTC	CASSPPVGQGANEQYF
TRBV12-3/TRBV12-4	TRBJ1-2	TRBD1	14	few	TGTGCCAGCAGGTCGACAGGGGGATTTTATGGCTACACCTTC	CASRSTGGFYGYTF
TRBV29-1	TRBJ2-7	TRBD1	14	many	TGCAGCGTTGACGGGACAGGGGTTGAGAACGAGCAGTACTTC	CSVDGTGVENEQYF
TRBV15	TRBJ2-7	TRBD2	14	medium-sized	TGTGCCACCAGCAGAACGGGGGGGTTCAACGAGCAGTACTTC	CATSRTGGFNEQYF
TRBV11-2	TRBJ2-5	TRBD2	16	NA	TGTGCCAGCAGCTTAGATCCGGGAGGACCTGAGGAGACCCAGTACTTC	CASSLDPGGPEETQYF
TRBV15	TRBJ2-3	TRBD2	17	few	TGTGCCACCAGCAGAGGCCCTAGCGGGGGGGGCGTTGGTACGCAGTATTTT	CATSRGPSGGGVGTQYF
TRBV3-1	TRBJ2-7	TRBD2	17	NA	TGTGCCAGCAGCCCCGGGGGGACGTCTCGTGTTGGTTACGAGCAGTACTTC	CASSPGGTSRVGYEQYF
TRBV24-1	TRBJ2-3	NA	16	few	TGTGCCACCAGTGAGCTGCTAATAGGGTCCCTAGATACGCAGTATTTT	CATSELLIGSLDTQYF
TRBV28	TRBJ2-3	NA	16	NA	TGTGCCAGCAGTCCCCCCAACCGTTTACCCACAGATACGCAGTATTTT	CASSPPNRLPTDTQYF
TRBV4-3	TRBJ2-1	NA	15	many	TGCGCCAGCAGCCAAGATGAAGGTAGCGCTGATGAGCAGTTCTTC	CASSQDEGSADEQFF
TRBV6-2/TRBV6-3	TRBJ2-5	NA	16	NA	TGTGCCAGCAGTTACTCGACTGCCCTGATGGAGGAGACCCAGTACTTC	CASSYSTALMEETQYF
TRBV12-3/TRBV12-4	TRBJ2-7	NA	14	many	TGTGCCAGCAGTTCCCGGGTCCAAACCTACGAGCAGTACTTC	CASSSRVQTYEQYF
TRBV7-9	TRBJ2-7	NA	13	many	TGTGCCAGCAGCTTAGCAGCAACCTACGAGCAGTACTTC	CASSLAATYEQYF
TRBV3-1	TRBJ2-7	TRBD1	18	NA	TGTGCCAGCAGCAAAAGTTCCGGGACCGGGACAGCCGCATACGAGCAGTACTTC	CASSKSSGTGTAAYEQYF
TRBV28	TRBJ2-2	TRBD1	14	NA	TGTGCCAGCACTAGGACAGGGGTTGCCGGGGAGCTGTTTTTT	CASTRTGVAGELFF
TRBV28	TRBJ2-7	NA	14	many	TGTGCCAGCAGTCGTACGGGGCGAGGGGGCGAGCAGTACTTC	CASSRTGRGGEQYF
TRBV7-2	TRBJ2-3	NA	14	few	TGTGCCAGCAGCTTGTTAGGGGCGGCAGATACGCAGTATTTT	CASSLLGAADTQYF
TRBV20-1	TRBJ2-7	TRBD2	13	NA	TGCAGTGCTAGGGGGACTATTCCGCGCGAGCAGTACTTC	CSARGTIPREQYF
TRBV4-3	TRBJ2-2	TRBD1	14	many	TGCGCCAGCAGAAAGGACAGGGGAGGGGGGGAGCTGTTTTTT	CASRKDRGGGELFF
TRBV7-2	TRBJ2-7	NA	13	NA	TGTGCCAGCAGCTACCGGGACTCATCCCCTTTGGGATTC	CASSYRDSSPLGF
TRBV2	TRBJ2-7	NA	14	once	TGTGCCAGCAGTGCCCGGCCAAGCTCCTACGAGCAGTACTTC	CASSARPSSYEQYF
TRBV6-2/TRBV6-3	TRBJ1-2	TRBD1	15	few	TGTGCCAGCAGTCGACCCCCGGACAGGGCTCATGGCTACACCTTC	CASSRPPDRAHGYTF
TRBV6-1	TRBJ2-1	NA	13	NA	TGTGCCAGCAGCCCCGACGAGGGCAATGAGCAGTTCTTC	CASSPDEGNEQFF
TRBV11-2	TRBJ2-7	TRBD1	14	few	TGTGCCAGCAGCTCGACAGGGTGGTCCTACGAGCAGTACTTC	CASSSTGWSYEQYF
TRBV27	TRBJ2-2	TRBD2	15	NA	TGTGCCAGCAGAAGGACTAGGAGTAGCACCGGGGAGCTGTTTTTT	CASRRTRSSTGELFF
TRBV7-2	TRBJ2-5	NA	16	NA	TGTGCCAGCAGCTTAGTGGCGGGGGCCCCCCAAGAGACCCAGTACTTC	CASSLVAGAPQETQYF
TRBV27	TRBJ2-7	NA	14	few	TGTGCCAGCAGTTTCGGGGGAGGGGGATACGAGCAGTACTTC	CASSFGGGGYEQYF
TRBV24-1	TRBJ2-2	NA	13	NA	TGTGCCACTGCGGGGATGAGGACCGGGGAGCTGTTTTTT	CATAGMRTGELFF
TRBV4-2	TRBJ2-7	NA	12	few	TGTGCCAGCAGCCAAGATATGTACGAGCAGTACTTC	CASSQDMYEQYF
TRBV7-7	TRBJ2-1	NA	13	NA	TGTGCTAGTTCGCGGGACTTCTACAATGAGCAGTTCTTC	CASSRDFYNEQFF
TRBV6-2/TRBV6-3	TRBJ2-2	NA	15	NA	TGTGCCAGCAATCCAGGGGCTGTGAACACCGGGGAGCTGTTTTTT	CASNPGAVNTGELFF
TRBV9	TRBJ1-6	NA	12	NA	TGTGCCAGCAGCCGAGGCGCTTCACCCCTCCACTTT	CASSRGASPLHF